The next 12 T cell receptor beta chains were all read from a single sample in a study of patients and donors after allogeneic stem cell transplantation. TCRdb used MiXCR to reprocess the RT-PCR reads, holding one entry per CDR3 protein. The sample contains approximately 200,000 distinct CDR3 sequences, 40% to 45% of which appear only once. The sample taken for sequencing was blood, either unsorted or a sorted T cell fraction (not recorded which). These receptors were obtained from a human donor who was either an allogeneic HSCT recipient or a stem cell or donor lymphocyte infusion donor (not recorded which). It is not recorded whose cells these are; they may come from a transplant donor.

This chain's CDR3 is CASNDAGLHQPQHF. DNA for the CDR3: TGTGCCAGTAATGATGCAGGGTTGCATCAGCCCCAGCATTTT. This sequence joins TRBV19 and TRBJ1-5, with D possibly being TRBD1 (5 bases). V was pared by 7 bases and J by 5 bases, with 15 bases between. The CDR3 is made up of 14 amino acids. Germline V lookup: CDR1 LNHDA, CDR2 SQIVND (reference sequence).

The genes are TRBV12-3 or TRBV12-4 and TRBJ1-5; TRBD1 matches at 9 bases. This CDR3 region has 15 residues. The trim removed 5 bases at V and 6 bases at J, leaving 8 bases unmatched. CDR3: CASSQKGQGSQPQHF. The CDR3, as DNA: TGTGCCAGCAGTCAAAAGGGACAGGGAAGTCAGCCCCAGCATTTT.

This clonotype came up a few times. The rearrangement joins TRBV25-1 to TRBJ1-3, with 7 bases fitting TRBD1. Trimming took 1 base from V and 7 from J; bases not matched to a gene: 4. This CDR3 contains 14 residues. In germline, CDR1 is MGHDK, CDR2 SYGVNS. The CDR3 sequence: CASSESGRGNTIYF. CDR3 bases: TGTGCCAGCAGTGAATCCGGCAGGGGGAACACCATATATTTT.

The chain employs TRBV30 and TRBJ2-1; 8 nucleotides agree with TRBD2. This CDR3 comprises 15 residues. The germline CDR1 and CDR2 sequences are GTSNPN and SVGIG (reference sequence). The ends lost 2 bases at V and 8 bases at J; junction bases unmatched: 11. The chain's CDR3 is CAWSPGTGGPDEQFF. In DNA, the CDR3 is TGTGCCTGGAGTCCTGGGACGGGAGGGCCCGATGAGCAGTTCTTC. The variable domain in full, with the rest retrieved from reference TRBV30 and TRBJ2-1, is SQTIHQWPATLVQPVGSPLSLECTVEGTSNPNLYWYRQAAGRGLQLLFYSVGIGQISSEVPQNLSASRPQDRQFILSSKKLLLSDSGFYLCAWSPGTGGPDEQFFGPGTRLTVL.

This clonotype was recorded once. A much larger clone sits a single nucleotide away, making a read error possible. The DNA for the CDR3 is TGTGCCAGCAGCTTGTGGGGGATGAACACTGAAGCTTTCTTT. It translates to CASSLWGMNTEAFF. This chain links TRBV5-4 with TRBJ1-1, with D perhaps matching TRBD1 (5 bases). Per germline, CDR1 SGHNT and CDR2 YYREEE (reference sequence). The CDR3 spans 14 residues. V was shortened by 1 base and J by 0 bases, with 7 bases between the two germline ends.

This clonotype showed up just a few times. This chain connects TRBV12-3 or TRBV12-4 to TRBJ2-1; possible D gene TRBD2, 5 bases. Deletions cut 6 bases from V and 4 bases from J, with 16 bases between. This CDR3 contains 15 residues. The DNA of the CDR3 is TGTGCCAGCAGCCCAAGGAGCGGCCTATACAATGAGCAGTTCTTC. It is translated as CASSPRSGLYNEQFF.

V is TRBV6-7 and J is TRBJ2-5; D is unresolved. TRBV6-7 is flagged as an ORF with uncertain function. The CDR3 length is 15 residues. V lost 6 bases and J 2 bases, leaving 16 bases between the germline ends. CDR3 in DNA: TGTGCCAGCAGCCTAAAGGGTTCTCAACAAGAGACCCAGTACTTC. It specifies CASSLKGSQQETQYF.

The J gene is TRBJ2-7, the V gene TRBV27; 7 nucleotides agree with TRBD1. CDR1 and CDR2 from the germline V gene are MNHEY and SMNVEV (reference sequence). CDR3 length equals 14 residues. Germline trimming cut 2 bases from V and 2 bases from J; bases unmatched to any gene: 3. CDR3: CASSLDGQAYEQYF. The DNA for the CDR3 is TGTGCCAGCAGTTTAGATGGACAGGCCTACGAGCAGTACTTC.

The rearrangement uses TRBV12-3 or TRBV12-4 and TRBJ2-2; possible D gene TRBD1, 5 bases. V dropped 3 bases and J dropped 8 bases, with 10 bases sitting between them. The CDR3 is made up of 13 amino acids. CDR3 loop: CASSLGRAGELFF. The CDR3 DNA reads as TGTGCCAGCAGTTTGGGCAGGGCAGGGGAGCTGTTTTTT.

The chain has TRBV6-2 or TRBV6-3 and TRBJ2-1; the D is unclear. V was clipped by 2 bases and J by 6 bases, with 8 bases between them. Per the germline V gene, CDR1 is MNHEY and CDR2 is SVGEGT. This CDR3 is built from 13 residues. In nucleotides, the CDR3 is TGTGCCAGCAGTTACACGGACCGCAATGAGCAGTTCTTC. Its protein product is CASSYTDRNEQFF.

There are a few counts of this clonotype. The chain employs TRBV29-1 and TRBJ1-4; 9 bases fit TRBD1. The CDR3 has 15 amino acids. Trimming cost V 4 bases and J 1 base; bases outside gene matches: 4. The V gene's germline CDR1 is SQVTM and CDR2 ANQGSEA. CDR3 nucleotide sequence: TGCAGCGTTGGGGGACAGGGTGAAACTAATGAAAAACTGTTTTTT. It is translated as CSVGGQGETNEKLFF.

This sequence joins TRBV2 and TRBJ1-6, with D possibly TRBD1 on 5 matching bases. There are 15 residues in the CDR3. V lost 7 bases and J 5 bases, leaving 15 bases between the germline ends. Germline CDR1 is SNHLY and CDR2 is FYNNEI. CDR3 DNA: TGTGCCAGCAAGAGCAGGGTTGGGAATAATTCACCCCTCCACTTT. Its protein product is CASKSRVGNNSPLHF.